This T cell receptor beta chain was captured by sequencing in a study of T cell responses to AZD1222 COVID-19 vaccine. Worth noting for this clone: What it recognizes is unknown.

Study-level findings and limits: Spike-specific TCR breadth and depth were elevated following two AZD1222 doses. Nearly half of spike-specific TCRs reportedly target variant regions that are unmutated in the B.1.351 and B.1.1.7 variants. Baseline antibody screening turned up just 6 or 7 seropositive AZD1222 recipients.

Profiling relied on immunoSEQ multiplex PCR, and the TCRdb table lists in-frame clones only, not all of them. The sample comprises roughly 100,000 clones, 90% of which are singletons, and 1% to 1.5% rests with the top ten. The V gene lost 2 bases and the J gene lost 7 bases, with 8 bases spanning the gap. CDR3 size: 13 residues. The germline CDR1 and CDR2 sequences are MNHNY and SVGAGI (reference sequence). The source material was peripheral blood, sampled on day 0 of AZD1222 vaccination. This receptor was identified in an adult in good health. The gene calls are TRBV6-6 and TRBJ1-4; D is unclear. CDR3 sequence: CASSYVGVEKLFF. CDR3 DNA: TGTGCCAGCAGTTACGTCGGGGTTGAAAAACTGTTTTTT.